These T cell receptor beta chains were read from a single sample in a study of blood T cell repertoires in COVID-19. Repertoires were generated with immunoSEQ multiplex PCR, while TCRdb's copy carries only in-frame clones and drops some. The data show about 220,000 clones, roughly nine tenths seen once. Sequencing used peripheral blood. These receptors were collected from a man aged 40-49 years with acute or convalescent COVID-19. The CDR3 runs from the conserved cysteine through the conserved F or W. A D gene is named only where the DNA matches it firmly. Only some rows state a clone size, as once, few, many or a class for expanded clones.

j_gene: TRBJ2-3
d_gene: .
v_gene: TRBV7-9
abundance: .
CDR3aa: CASSLVSDTQYF
CDR3nt: TGTGCCAGCAGCTTAGTCTCTGATACGCAGTATTTT

j_gene: TRBJ1-2
d_gene: .
v_gene: TRBV5-1
abundance: .
CDR3aa: CASSLKGREASYGYTF
CDR3nt: TGCGCCAGCAGCTTGAAGGGGAGGGAAGCCTCCTATGGCTACACCTTC

j_gene: TRBJ1-2
d_gene: TRBD1
v_gene: TRBV5-6
abundance: .
CDR3aa: CASGDDRVPAMDGYTF
CDR3nt: TGTGCCAGCGGGGACGACAGGGTACCCGCCATGGATGGCTACACCTTC

j_gene: TRBJ2-1
d_gene: TRBD2
v_gene: TRBV7-2
abundance: .
CDR3aa: CASSLASGGTYNEQFF
CDR3nt: TGTGCCAGCAGCTTAGCGTCGGGGGGGACCTACAATGAGCAGTTCTTC

j_gene: TRBJ2-2
d_gene: TRBD1
v_gene: TRBV11-2
abundance: .
CDR3aa: CASSLQGAIFAGELFF
CDR3nt: TGTGCCAGCAGCTTACAGGGGGCGATTTTTGCCGGGGAGCTGTTTTTT

j_gene: TRBJ1-4
d_gene: .
v_gene: TRBV4-1
abundance: .
CDR3aa: CASRKLLRGAGEKLFF
CDR3nt: TGCGCCAGCAGGAAGCTGCTGCGGGGGGCAGGGGAAAAACTGTTTTTT

j_gene: TRBJ1-4
d_gene: TRBD1
v_gene: TRBV19
abundance: .
CDR3aa: CASSLGQGSEKLFF
CDR3nt: TGTGCCAGTAGCCTTGGACAGGGGTCGGAAAAACTGTTTTTT

j_gene: TRBJ2-1
d_gene: TRBD2
v_gene: TRBV10-2
abundance: .
CDR3aa: CASKGLAAHNEQFF
CDR3nt: TGCGCCAGCAAGGGGCTAGCGGCCCACAATGAGCAGTTCTTC

j_gene: TRBJ2-3
d_gene: .
v_gene: TRBV29-1
abundance: once
CDR3aa: CSVHRVGTDTQYF
CDR3nt: TGCAGCGTTCACAGGGTCGGCACAGATACGCAGTATTTT

j_gene: TRBJ2-7
d_gene: TRBD2
v_gene: TRBV4-2
abundance: few
CDR3aa: CASSQEWGLAGGPIEQYF
CDR3nt: TGTGCCAGCAGCCAAGAGTGGGGGCTAGCGGGAGGGCCCATCGAGCAGTACTTC

j_gene: TRBJ2-7
d_gene: .
v_gene: TRBV5-4
abundance: .
CDR3aa: CASSTSSYEQYF
CDR3nt: TGTGCCAGCAGTACGAGTTCCTACGAGCAGTACTTC

j_gene: TRBJ2-1
d_gene: TRBD2
v_gene: TRBV6-6
abundance: .
CDR3aa: CASSPSGGAYNEQFF
CDR3nt: TGTGCCAGCAGCCCTAGCGGGGGGGCCTACAATGAGCAGTTCTTC

j_gene: TRBJ1-3
d_gene: .
v_gene: TRBV7-9
abundance: .
CDR3aa: CASSADRGLLTIYF
CDR3nt: TGTGCCAGCAGCGCGGACAGAGGGTTGCTCACCATATATTTT

j_gene: TRBJ2-7
d_gene: .
v_gene: TRBV5-4
abundance: many
CDR3aa: CASSSEDSYEQYF
CDR3nt: TGTGCCAGCAGCTCCGAGGACAGTTACGAGCAGTACTTC

j_gene: TRBJ1-5
d_gene: TRBD1
v_gene: TRBV5-5
abundance: .
CDR3aa: CASSLLATGNQPQHF
CDR3nt: TGTGCCAGCAGCTTATTGGCGACAGGGAATCAGCCCCAGCATTTT

j_gene: TRBJ1-3
d_gene: TRBD1
v_gene: TRBV6-6
abundance: .
CDR3aa: CAARATTGFNTIYF
CDR3nt: TGTGCTGCTCGTGCGACGACAGGGTTTAACACCATATATTTT

j_gene: TRBJ1-2
d_gene: .
v_gene: TRBV27
abundance: once
CDR3aa: CASSRGRGTYGYTF
CDR3nt: TGTGCCAGCAGTCGGGGCAGGGGTACGTATGGCTACACCTTC

j_gene: TRBJ2-3
d_gene: TRBD2
v_gene: TRBV9
abundance: .
CDR3aa: CASSGTSGRTHTQYF
CDR3nt: TGTGCCAGCAGCGGGACTAGCGGGCGGACGCATACGCAGTATTTT

j_gene: TRBJ1-1
d_gene: .
v_gene: TRBV5-4
abundance: .
CDR3aa: CASSWEVRENTEAFF
CDR3nt: TGTGCCAGCAGCTGGGAGGTGAGAGAGAACACTGAAGCTTTCTTT

j_gene: TRBJ2-2
d_gene: .
v_gene: TRBV5-1
abundance: .
CDR3aa: CASSSSPGNTGELFF
CDR3nt: TGCGCCAGCAGCTCCAGTCCGGGGAACACCGGGGAGCTGTTTTTT

j_gene: TRBJ2-3
d_gene: TRBD2
v_gene: TRBV5-1
abundance: .
CDR3aa: CASSTPSLRGGFRTDTQYF
CDR3nt: TGCGCCAGCAGCACGCCGTCCCTTCGGGGGGGCTTTCGAACAGATACGCAGTATTTT

j_gene: TRBJ1-5
d_gene: .
v_gene: TRBV6-2/TRBV6-3
abundance: .
CDR3aa: CASSSSGSQPQHF
CDR3nt: TGTGCCAGCAGTTCCTCGGGGAGCCAGCCCCAGCATTTT

j_gene: TRBJ2-1
d_gene: TRBD2
v_gene: TRBV5-5
abundance: .
CDR3aa: CASSPGGGTYNEQFF
CDR3nt: TGTGCCAGCAGCCCGGGGGGTGGGACTTACAATGAGCAGTTCTTC

j_gene: TRBJ1-4
d_gene: .
v_gene: TRBV30
abundance: .
CDR3aa: CAWSVVGVEGKLFF
CDR3nt: TGTGCCTGGAGTGTCGTGGGGGTGGAGGGCAAACTGTTTTTT

j_gene: TRBJ1-1
d_gene: .
v_gene: TRBV3-1/TRBV3-2
abundance: .
CDR3aa: CASSQDYGVTEAFF
CDR3nt: TGTGCCAGCAGCCAAGATTACGGGGTCACTGAAGCTTTCTTT

j_gene: TRBJ1-1
d_gene: TRBD1
v_gene: TRBV6-2/TRBV6-3
abundance: .
CDR3aa: CASSSAPGTGFMNTEAFF
CDR3nt: TGTGCCAGCAGTTCCGCACCCGGGACAGGTTTCATGAACACTGAAGCTTTCTTT

j_gene: TRBJ1-2
d_gene: TRBD1
v_gene: TRBV6-5
abundance: .
CDR3aa: CASRLDREPNYGYTF
CDR3nt: TGTGCCAGCAGGCTAGACAGGGAACCTAACTATGGCTACACCTTC

j_gene: TRBJ2-3
d_gene: TRBD2
v_gene: TRBV11-3
abundance: .
CDR3aa: CASSLRAGDTDTQYF
CDR3nt: TGTGCCAGCAGCTTACGAGCGGGAGACACAGATACGCAGTATTTT

j_gene: TRBJ2-6
d_gene: .
v_gene: TRBV12-3/TRBV12-4
abundance: .
CDR3aa: CAIDSGANVLTF
CDR3nt: TGTGCCATAGACTCTGGGGCCAACGTCCTGACTTTC

j_gene: TRBJ1-5
d_gene: TRBD1
v_gene: TRBV5-1
abundance: .
CDR3aa: CASSWTGFGQPQHF
CDR3nt: TGCGCCAGCAGCTGGACAGGGTTTGGTCAGCCCCAGCATTTT

j_gene: TRBJ2-1
d_gene: TRBD2
v_gene: TRBV6-6
abundance: .
CDR3aa: CASSYPGLETNNEQFF
CDR3nt: TGTGCCAGCAGTTACCCAGGACTAGAGACGAACAATGAGCAGTTCTTC

j_gene: TRBJ1-2
d_gene: .
v_gene: TRBV7-9
abundance: .
CDR3aa: CASSLGREIYGYTF
CDR3nt: TGTGCCAGCAGCTTAGGAAGGGAGATCTATGGCTACACCTTC

j_gene: TRBJ2-7
d_gene: .
v_gene: TRBV3-1/TRBV3-2
abundance: .
CDR3aa: CASRAESSYEQYF
CDR3nt: TGTGCCAGCAGAGCTGAGAGCTCCTACGAGCAGTACTTC

j_gene: TRBJ1-4
d_gene: .
v_gene: TRBV19
abundance: .
CDR3aa: CASRTPGNLEKLFF
CDR3nt: TGTGCCAGTAGGACGCCGGGAAACCTTGAAAAACTGTTTTTT

j_gene: TRBJ2-7
d_gene: .
v_gene: TRBV14
abundance: .
CDR3aa: CASSQGSSGGEQYF
CDR3nt: TGTGCCAGCAGCCAAGGCAGTTCCGGGGGCGAGCAGTACTTC

j_gene: TRBJ2-7
d_gene: TRBD1
v_gene: TRBV7-9
abundance: .
CDR3aa: CASSKDRGWYEQYF
CDR3nt: TGTGCCAGCAGCAAGGACAGGGGTTGGTACGAGCAGTACTTC

j_gene: TRBJ1-4
d_gene: .
v_gene: TRBV7-8
abundance: .
CDR3aa: CASSLTGGEKLFF
CDR3nt: TGTGCCAGCAGCTTAACGGGGGGCGAAAAACTGTTTTTT

j_gene: TRBJ1-2
d_gene: TRBD1
v_gene: TRBV27
abundance: .
CDR3aa: CASLGQGRYGYTF
CDR3nt: TGTGCCAGTCTAGGACAGGGTCGGTATGGCTACACCTTC

j_gene: TRBJ2-1
d_gene: TRBD1
v_gene: TRBV5-1
abundance: .
CDR3aa: CASSFRQGAYNEQFF
CDR3nt: TGCGCCAGCAGCTTCCGACAGGGGGCCTACAATGAGCAGTTCTTC

j_gene: TRBJ1-2
d_gene: TRBD1
v_gene: TRBV6-1
abundance: .
CDR3aa: CASSEAIPGQVRNYGYTF
CDR3nt: TGTGCCAGCAGTGAAGCGATCCCGGGACAGGTCCGAAACTATGGCTACACCTTC

j_gene: TRBJ1-2
d_gene: TRBD1
v_gene: TRBV12-3/TRBV12-4
abundance: .
CDR3aa: CASSRDRVYGYTF
CDR3nt: TGTGCCAGCAGTCGGGACAGAGTCTATGGCTACACCTTC

j_gene: TRBJ1-2
d_gene: .
v_gene: TRBV2
abundance: .
CDR3aa: CASSGVIYGYTF
CDR3nt: TGTGCCAGCAGTGGCGTCATCTATGGCTACACCTTC

j_gene: TRBJ2-6
d_gene: TRBD1
v_gene: TRBV18
abundance: .
CDR3aa: CASSPFRGTERLTGANVLTF
CDR3nt: TGTGCCAGCTCACCCTTTCGAGGGACAGAGCGGCTGACTGGGGCCAACGTCCTGACTTTC

j_gene: TRBJ2-7
d_gene: .
v_gene: TRBV27
abundance: .
CDR3aa: CASRGQGNYEQYF
CDR3nt: TGTGCCAGCAGAGGGCAGGGAAACTACGAGCAGTACTTC

j_gene: TRBJ2-5
d_gene: TRBD2
v_gene: TRBV4-3
abundance: .
CDR3aa: CASSQDPAGTSGKETQYF
CDR3nt: TGCGCCAGCAGCCAAGATCCTGCTGGGACTAGCGGGAAGGAGACCCAGTACTTC

j_gene: TRBJ1-2
d_gene: TRBD1
v_gene: TRBV30
abundance: .
CDR3aa: CAWGGQGSPYTF
CDR3nt: TGTGCCTGGGGTGGACAGGGATCGCCCTACACCTTC

j_gene: TRBJ2-7
d_gene: .
v_gene: TRBV18
abundance: .
CDR3aa: CASSPGQNSYEQYF
CDR3nt: TGTGCCAGCTCACCAGGGCAAAACTCCTACGAGCAGTACTTC

j_gene: TRBJ1-4
d_gene: .
v_gene: TRBV11-2
abundance: .
CDR3aa: CASSLSGAATNEKLFF
CDR3nt: TGTGCCAGCAGCTTATCAGGGGCTGCAACTAATGAAAAACTGTTTTTT

j_gene: TRBJ2-1
d_gene: TRBD2
v_gene: TRBV27
abundance: .
CDR3aa: CASSLAGGPSRLNEQFF
CDR3nt: TGTGCCAGCAGCTTAGCGGGGGGGCCCAGTAGGTTGAATGAGCAGTTCTTC

j_gene: TRBJ1-6
d_gene: TRBD1
v_gene: TRBV29-1
abundance: .
CDR3aa: CSVRDRAYNSPLHF
CDR3nt: TGCAGCGTTCGGGACAGGGCTTATAATTCACCCCTCCACTTT

j_gene: TRBJ2-7
d_gene: .
v_gene: TRBV5-1
abundance: .
CDR3aa: CASSLGGSGLASYEQYF
CDR3nt: TGCGCCAGCAGCTTGGGGGGTAGCGGCCTGGCGAGCTACGAGCAGTACTTC

j_gene: TRBJ1-2
d_gene: TRBD1
v_gene: TRBV7-9
abundance: once
CDR3aa: CASSLNMQGEDGYTF
CDR3nt: TGTGCCAGCAGCTTAAATATGCAGGGGGAAGATGGCTACACCTTC

j_gene: TRBJ2-1
d_gene: TRBD1
v_gene: TRBV6-5
abundance: .
CDR3aa: CASSTDRDLNEQFF
CDR3nt: TGTGCCAGCAGTACGGACAGGGATTTGAATGAGCAGTTCTTC

j_gene: TRBJ1-2
d_gene: .
v_gene: TRBV5-6
abundance: .
CDR3aa: CASSFQKNYGYTF
CDR3nt: TGTGCCAGCAGCTTTCAGAAGAACTATGGCTACACCTTC

j_gene: TRBJ2-7
d_gene: TRBD1
v_gene: TRBV11-2
abundance: .
CDR3aa: CASSLSAGQAYEQYF
CDR3nt: TGTGCCAGCAGCTTATCGGCGGGACAGGCCTACGAGCAGTACTTC

j_gene: TRBJ1-1
d_gene: .
v_gene: TRBV2
abundance: .
CDR3aa: CASLEYRETEAFF
CDR3nt: TGTGCCAGTTTGGAGTATCGAGAAACTGAAGCTTTCTTT

j_gene: TRBJ2-1
d_gene: .
v_gene: TRBV6-5
abundance: .
CDR3aa: CASSYSGTPNNEQFF
CDR3nt: TGTGCCAGCAGTTACTCAGGGACACCGAACAATGAGCAGTTCTTC